This TCR beta chain stems from a study of T cell responses to AZD1222 COVID-19 vaccine. Study observations and caveats: Baseline seropositivity occurred in only a handful of AZD1222 recipients. Most donors were white British, females outnumbered males, and clonal diversity was possibly underestimated. The study reported that nearly half of spike-specific TCRs target unmutated variant regions.

The length of the CDR3 is 15 residues. The V segment lost 2 bases and the J segment 5 bases; nucleotides outside the gene matches: 4. Germline CDR1 is LGHDT and CDR2 is YNNKEL (reference sequence). TCRdb's table, derived via immunoSEQ multiplex PCR, lists solely in-frame clones and lacks some. There are under 200,000 clones in the sample; approximately 95% occur only once, and approximately 3.9% lies in the top ten. Points on this clone: Its antigen is not identified.

The rearrangement links TRBV3-1 (or the pseudogene TRBV3-2) to TRBJ2-1, with 9 positions matching TRBD2. The source material was peripheral blood, sampled on day 0 of AZD1222 vaccination. This TCR came from an adult in good health. The DNA of the CDR3 is TGTGCCAGCAGCCAATTGACTAGCGGTAACAATGAGCAGTTCTTC. Translating it yields CASSQLTSGNNEQFF.